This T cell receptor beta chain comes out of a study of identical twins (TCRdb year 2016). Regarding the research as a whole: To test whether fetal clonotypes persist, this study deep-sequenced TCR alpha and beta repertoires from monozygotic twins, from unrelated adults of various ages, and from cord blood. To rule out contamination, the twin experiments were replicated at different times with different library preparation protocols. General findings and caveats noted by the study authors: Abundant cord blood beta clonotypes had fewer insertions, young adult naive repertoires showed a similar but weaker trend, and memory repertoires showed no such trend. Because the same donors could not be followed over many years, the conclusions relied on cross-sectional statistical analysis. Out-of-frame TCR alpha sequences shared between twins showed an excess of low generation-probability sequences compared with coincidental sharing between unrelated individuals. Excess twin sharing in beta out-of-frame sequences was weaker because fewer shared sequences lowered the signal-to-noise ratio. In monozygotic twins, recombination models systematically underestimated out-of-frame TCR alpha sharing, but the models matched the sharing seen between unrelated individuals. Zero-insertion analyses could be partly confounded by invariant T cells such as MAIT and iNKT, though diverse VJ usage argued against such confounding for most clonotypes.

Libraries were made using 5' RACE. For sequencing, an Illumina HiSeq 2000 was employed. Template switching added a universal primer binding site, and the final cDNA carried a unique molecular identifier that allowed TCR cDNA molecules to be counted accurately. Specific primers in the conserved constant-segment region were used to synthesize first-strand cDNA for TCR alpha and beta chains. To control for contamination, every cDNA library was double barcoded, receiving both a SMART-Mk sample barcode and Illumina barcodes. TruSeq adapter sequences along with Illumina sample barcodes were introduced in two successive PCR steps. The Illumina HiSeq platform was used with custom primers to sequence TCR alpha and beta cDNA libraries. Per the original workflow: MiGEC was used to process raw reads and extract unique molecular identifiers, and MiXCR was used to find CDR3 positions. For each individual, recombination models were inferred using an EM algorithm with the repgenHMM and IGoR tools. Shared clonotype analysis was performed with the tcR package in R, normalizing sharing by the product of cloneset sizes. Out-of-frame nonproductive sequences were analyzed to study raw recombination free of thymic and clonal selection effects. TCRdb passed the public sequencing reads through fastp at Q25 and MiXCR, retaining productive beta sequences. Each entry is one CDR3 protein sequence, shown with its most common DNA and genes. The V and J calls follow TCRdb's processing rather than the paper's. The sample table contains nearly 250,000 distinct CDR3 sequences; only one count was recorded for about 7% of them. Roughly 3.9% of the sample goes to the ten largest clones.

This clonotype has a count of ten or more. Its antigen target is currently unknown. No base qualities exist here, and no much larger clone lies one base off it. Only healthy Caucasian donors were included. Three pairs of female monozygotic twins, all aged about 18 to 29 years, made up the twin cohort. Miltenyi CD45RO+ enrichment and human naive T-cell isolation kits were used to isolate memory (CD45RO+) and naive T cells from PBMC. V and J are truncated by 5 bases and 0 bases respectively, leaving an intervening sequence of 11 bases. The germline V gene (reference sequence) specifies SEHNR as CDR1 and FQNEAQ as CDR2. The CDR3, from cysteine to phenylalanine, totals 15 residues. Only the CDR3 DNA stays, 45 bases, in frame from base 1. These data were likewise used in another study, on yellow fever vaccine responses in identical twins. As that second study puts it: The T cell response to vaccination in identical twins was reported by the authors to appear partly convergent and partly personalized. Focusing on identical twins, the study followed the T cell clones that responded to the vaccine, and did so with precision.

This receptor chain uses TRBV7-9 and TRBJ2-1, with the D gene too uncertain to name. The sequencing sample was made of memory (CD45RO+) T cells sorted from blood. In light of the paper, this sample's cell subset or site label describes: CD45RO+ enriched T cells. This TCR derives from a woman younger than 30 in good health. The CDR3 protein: CASSRTESSYNEQFF. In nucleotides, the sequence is TGTGCCAGCAGCCGAACAGAATCCTCCTACAATGAGCAGTTCTTC.